The present entry profiles one TCR beta chain with its context. Its specificity is not known. At one end the junction does not follow the germline gene, possibly because of a read error. The data are from a study of post-analysis software for immune sequencing data. The germline V gene encodes CDR1 SGHVS and CDR2 FNYEAQ. There are 14 residues in the CDR3. Built from TCR beta cDNA, the libraries had unique molecular identifiers in them. A single record per CDR3 protein comes from TCRdb applying MiXCR to the PCR reads. Of 380,000 or so distinct CDR3 sequences detected, 30% to 45% appear once; the ten largest clones hold roughly an eighth. General study findings and limits: Pronounced co-clustering by F measure was evident among identically batched samples. Among five TRBV segments more frequent in patients than controls were TRBV5-6, TRBV5-1 and TRBV20-1.

The source is a girl aged 10 to 17 with multiple sclerosis. The chain links TRBV7-6 to TRBJ1-1; D is possibly TRBD1 (5 bases). Sequenced sample: blood. As DNA, the CDR3 is TGTGCCAGCAGCCCCAGGGCCCTAAACACTGAAGTTTTCTTT. Its translation: CASSPRALNTEVFF.